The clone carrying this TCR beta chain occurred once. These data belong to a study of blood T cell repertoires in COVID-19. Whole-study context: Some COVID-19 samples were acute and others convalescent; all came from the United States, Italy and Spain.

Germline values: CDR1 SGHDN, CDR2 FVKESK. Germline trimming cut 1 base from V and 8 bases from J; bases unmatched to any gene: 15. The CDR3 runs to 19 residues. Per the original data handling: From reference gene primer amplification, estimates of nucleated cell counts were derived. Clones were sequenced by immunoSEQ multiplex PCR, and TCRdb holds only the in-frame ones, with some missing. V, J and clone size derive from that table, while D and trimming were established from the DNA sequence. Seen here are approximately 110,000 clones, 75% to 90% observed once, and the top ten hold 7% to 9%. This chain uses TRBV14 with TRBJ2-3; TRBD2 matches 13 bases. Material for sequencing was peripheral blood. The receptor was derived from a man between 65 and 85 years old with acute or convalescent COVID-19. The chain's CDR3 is CASSQGWTSGSRESGTQYF. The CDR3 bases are TGTGCCAGCAGCCAAGGGTGGACTAGCGGGAGTAGAGAGAGTGGTACGCAGTATTTT.